Presented here are 29 T cell receptor beta chains from one specimen sequenced in a study of cytomegalovirus exposure and HLA in healthy donors. The PCR had 60 Vbeta and 13 Jbeta primers. The repertoire was sequenced with immunoSEQ multiplex PCR; TCRdb's copy has only in-frame clones and lacks some. The sample lists 90,000 to 120,000 clones, more than 65% occurring once. What was sequenced was PBMCs. The source of these receptors is a woman aged 18-29 years in good health and CMV-seropositive.

V and J are TRBV6-5 and TRBJ2-5, with 7 bases lining up with TRBD1. The CDR3 totals 13 residues. Germline trimming cut 6 bases from V and 4 bases from J; bases unmatched to any gene: 5. CDR1 and CDR2 from the germline V gene are MNHEY and SVGAGI. CDR3 DNA sequence: TGTGCCAGCAGCAAAAACAGGGGAGAGACCCAGTACTTC. Its translation: CASSKNRGETQYF.

This chain joins TRBV4-3 and TRBJ1-2, with TRBD1 matching over 10 bases. Trimming removed 3 bases from V and 5 bases from J; junction bases left unmatched: 6. Germline values: CDR1 LGHNA, CDR2 YSLEER. The CDR3 consists of 15 residues. CDR3 sequence (DNA): TGCGCCAGCAGCCAGCCGGGACAGGGGTATTATGGCTACACCTTC. This translates into CASSQPGQGYYGYTF.

This clone was seen a single time. The V and J genes are TRBV19 and TRBJ2-7, with 8 bases fitting TRBD2. The length of the CDR3 is 15 residues. Germline lookup yields CDR1 LNHDA and CDR2 SQIVND (reference sequence). V was clipped by 7 bases and J by 3 bases; unmatched bases: 11. The CDR3 DNA is TGTGCCAGTACCCCGGGGGGGGACGGGGTCTACGAGCAGTACTTC. Encoded protein: CASTPGGDGVYEQYF.

V is TRBV27 and J is TRBJ2-2; D perhaps matches TRBD1 (5 bases). CDR1 MNHEY and CDR2 SMNVEV come from the germline V gene (reference sequence). Trimming cost V 0 bases and J 6 bases, with 8 bases left between them. The CDR3 loop spans 14 amino acids. The CDR3 loop is CASSLSQGAGELFF. The CDR3 region has the DNA TGTGCCAGCAGTTTATCCCAGGGCGCCGGGGAGCTGTTTTTT.

This clone came up a few times. The chain is built from TRBV7-2 and TRBJ1-2; D unclear. Per germline, CDR1 SGHTA and CDR2 FQGNSA. Trimming took off 5 bases at V and 2 bases at J, with 3 bases between the two ends. The CDR3 sequence is 11 residues long. The CDR3 protein is CASSANYGYTF. As DNA, the CDR3 is TGTGCCAGCAGCGCGAACTATGGCTACACCTTC.

This clone was counted between two and nine times. This chain uses TRBV27 with TRBJ2-2; 10 nucleotides match TRBD1. Trimming cost V 5 bases and J 4 bases; bases outside gene matches: 7. The germline V gene has CDR1 MNHEY and CDR2 SMNVEV (reference sequence). This CDR3 has 16 amino acids. The CDR3 region has the DNA TGTGCCAGCAGTACGTGGACAGGGGGTAGCACCGGGGAGCTGTTTTTT. It specifies CASSTWTGGSTGELFF.

This clone has more than one count but fewer than ten. The CDR3 nucleotides are TGCGCCAGCAGCTTGGAACCAGGGAACACTGAAGCTTTCTTT. Translating gives CASSLEPGNTEAFF. The chain has TRBV5-1 and TRBJ1-1, with unresolved D. The CDR3 covers 14 residues. Trimming took off 0 bases at V and 1 base at J, with 7 bases between the two ends. Germline V CDR1 and CDR2: SGHRS, YFSETQ.

The sample holds a few counts of this clone. The chain links TRBV30 to TRBJ2-7; 8 nucleotides match TRBD1. The germline V gene has CDR1 GTSNPN and CDR2 SVGIG (reference sequence). CDR3 size: 14 residues. V shed 3 bases, J shed 2 bases, and the junction held 6 bases outside the gene matches. CDR3 sequence: CAWRRGTGPYEQYF. The CDR3 region has the DNA TGTGCCTGGAGGAGGGGGACAGGCCCCTACGAGCAGTACTTC.

The genes are TRBV6-5 and TRBJ1-1; no reliable D call. This CDR3 is built from 14 residues. Germline lookup yields CDR1 MNHEY and CDR2 SVGAGI. Trimming took off 5 bases at V and 3 bases at J, with 13 bases between the two ends. The CDR3 protein is CASSTLGRDTEAFF. In nucleotides, the CDR3 is TGTGCCAGCAGTACCCTGGGGAGGGACACTGAAGCTTTCTTT.

This chain links TRBV9 with TRBJ2-3; no clear D gene. There are 14 residues in the CDR3. Germline values: CDR1 SGDLS, CDR2 YYNGEE. Trimming stripped 1 base from V and 2 bases from J, with 8 bases between. In DNA, the CDR3 is TGTGCCAGCAGCGTACTAGAACTCACAGATACGCAGTATTTT. This codes for CASSVLELTDTQYF.

This clone was seen only once. This chain connects TRBV30 to TRBJ1-5; tentatively, D is TRBD1 (5 bases). V was pared by 0 bases and J by 5 bases, with 11 bases between. Looked up from germline, CDR1 is GTSNPN and CDR2 is SVGIG (reference sequence). This CDR3 has 14 amino acids. CDR3 protein: CAWSVQLGDQPQHF. The CDR3 bases are TGTGCCTGGAGTGTACAATTAGGGGATCAGCCCCAGCATTTT.

The chain couples TRBV27 to TRBJ1-2, with D perhaps matching TRBD1 (6 bases). CDR1 is MNHEY, CDR2 SMNVEV, per germline (reference sequence). Trimming shortened V by 9 bases and J by 0 bases, and 8 bases separated the two germline ends. The CDR3 sequence is 12 residues long. The CDR3 reads CASRQANYGYTF. As DNA, the CDR3 is TGTGCCAGTCGACAGGCTAACTATGGCTACACCTTC.

The chain is built from TRBV4-1 and TRBJ1-1; D uncertain. The V gene's germline CDR1 is MGHRA and CDR2 YSYEKL. V was shortened by 2 bases and J by 6 bases, with 16 bases between the two germline ends. This CDR3 is 15 amino acids long. The CDR3 sequence: CASSQSPGGIAEAFF. For the CDR3, the DNA is TGCGCCAGCAGCCAATCCCCAGGAGGTATCGCTGAAGCTTTCTTT.

This chain links TRBV7-2 with TRBJ1-5, with 10 bases lining up with TRBD1. The CDR3 has 15 residues. V gave up 5 bases and J gave up 2 bases; unmatched junction bases: 3. The germline V gene has CDR1 SGHTA and CDR2 FQGNSA. The CDR3 bases are TGTGCCAGCAGCCCGGGGACAGGGGGCAATCAGCCCCAGCATTTT. This sequence encodes CASSPGTGGNQPQHF.

The chain joins TRBV1 to TRBJ2-1; the table's D call, TRBD1, was not checked against the DNA. TRBV1 corresponds to a pseudogene. The CDR3 is 14 residues long. The chain's CDR3 is CTSSQDGSYNEQFF. In nucleotides, the CDR3 is TGCACCAGCAGCCAAGATGGCTCTTACAATGAGCAGTTCTTC.

This chain links TRBV9 with TRBJ2-2; weak D call: TRBD2 (5 bases). V lost 0 bases to trimming and J lost 1 base, with 7 bases between them. Germline V gene sequence: CDR1 SGDLS, CDR2 YYNGEE. The CDR3 contains 15 residues. Here the CDR3 DNA reads TGTGCCAGCAGCGTAGCAGGACTGAACACCGGGGAGCTGTTTTTT. Its protein product is CASSVAGLNTGELFF.

V gene TRBV27 combines with J gene TRBJ1-4; maybe TRBD1 (5 bases). The ends were cut back, 3 bases at V and 8 bases at J, with 13 bases in the middle. Germline values: CDR1 MNHEY, CDR2 SMNVEV (reference sequence). CDR3 size: 14 residues. CDR3: CASSLVQAGEKLFF. CDR3 nucleotides: TGTGCCAGCAGTTTGGTACAGGCAGGCGAAAAACTGTTTTTT.

A single count supports this clone. The chain employs TRBV7-9 and TRBJ2-1; 10 bases agree with TRBD2. Germline CDR1 is SEHNR and CDR2 is FQNEAQ (reference sequence). With V trimmed by 1 base and J by 6 bases, 3 bases remained unmatched. The CDR3 runs 15 residues. CDR3 residues: CASSLGASGSNEQFF. For the CDR3, the DNA is TGTGCCAGCAGCTTAGGGGCTAGCGGGAGCAATGAGCAGTTCTTC.

V and J are TRBV29-1 and TRBJ2-1; 11 bases map to TRBD2. This CDR3 has 17 amino acids. CDR1 is SQVTM, CDR2 ANQGSEA, per germline. The V gene end was trimmed by 1 base and the J gene end by 1 base; junction bases not matched to a gene: 6. CDR3 region: CSVEALLAGVSYNEQFF. For the CDR3, the DNA is TGCAGCGTTGAAGCGCTACTAGCGGGAGTGTCCTACAATGAGCAGTTCTTC.

The CDR3 here is CAISGSGRDSTDTQYF. The DNA of the CDR3 is TGTGCCATCAGTGGGAGCGGGAGGGATAGCACAGATACGCAGTATTTT. The chain is built from TRBV10-3 and TRBJ2-3; 10 nucleotides align to TRBD2. Trimming cost V 4 bases and J 0 bases; bases outside gene matches: 4. CDR3 length equals 16 residues. From germline, CDR1 is ENHRY and CDR2 SYGVKD.

The chain recombines TRBV6-7 with TRBJ2-3; 9 bases align to TRBD2. TRBV6-7 counts as an open reading frame of uncertain function. This CDR3 is 15 amino acids long. Unmatched junction bases numbered 9, after V lost 7 bases and J lost 4 bases. The CDR3 sequence is CASKTIAGVSDTQYF. In DNA form, the CDR3 reads TGTGCCAGCAAAACGATAGCGGGAGTCTCAGATACGCAGTATTTT.

The V and J genes are TRBV7-3 and TRBJ2-1; TRBD2 aligns across 10 bases. The V and J ends lost 4 bases and 2 bases, in that order; junction bases with no gene match: 2. This CDR3 contains 15 residues. Germline V gene lookup returns CDR1 SGHTA and CDR2 FQGTGA. The DNA for the CDR3 is TGTGCCAGCAGCTCTAGCGGGAGCCCCTACAATGAGCAGTTCTTC. Encoded protein: CASSSSGSPYNEQFF.

CDR3 DNA: TGTGCCTGGAGCCTGGGACAGCCCTATGGCTACACCTTC. Its protein is CAWSLGQPYGYTF. V usage is TRBV30 and J usage is TRBJ1-2; the match to TRBD1 covers 7 bases. The V gene end was trimmed by 3 bases and the J gene end by 4 bases; junction bases not matched to a gene: 5. Germline V gives CDR1 GTSNPN, CDR2 SVGIG (reference sequence). The CDR3 contains 13 residues. The full variable domain, its missing parts supplied by reference TRBV30 and TRBJ1-2, is SQTIHQWPATLVQPVGSPLSLECTVEGTSNPNLYWYRQAAGRGLQLLFYSVGIGQISSEVPQNLSASRPQDRQFILSSKKLLLSDSGFYLCAWSLGQPYGYTFGSGTRLTVV.

The CDR3 is CASSRTDRADSPLHF. CDR3 DNA: TGTGCCAGCTCACGCACGGACAGGGCGGATTCACCCCTCCACTTT. J is TRBJ1-6 and V is TRBV18; 8 positions match TRBD1. This CDR3 contains 15 residues. Germline values: CDR1 KGHSH, CDR2 LQKENI. V lost 4 bases, J lost 8 bases, and 7 bases stayed unmatched.

This clone was counted only a few times. The genes are TRBV7-3 and TRBJ2-2, with 8 bases that match TRBD2. The V gene end was trimmed by 2 bases and the J gene end by 3 bases; junction bases not matched to a gene: 2. CDR3 length equals 15 residues. Germline CDR1 and CDR2: SGHTA and FQGTGA. The CDR3 coding sequence is TGTGCCAGCAGCTTACTAGCGGGTGACACCGGGGAGCTGTTTTTT. Encoded protein: CASSLLAGDTGELFF. The complete variable domain, with remaining parts taken from reference TRBV7-3 and TRBJ2-2, reads GAGVSQTPSNKVTEKGKYVELRCDPISGHTALYWYRQSLGQGPEFLIYFQGTGAADDSGLPNDRFFAVRPEGSVSTLKIQRTERGDSAVYLCASSLLAGDTGELFFGEGSRLTVL.

The CDR3 DNA reads as TGTGCCAGCAGCTTAATGGGTATCGGGCAAGAGACCCAGTACTTC. Protein sequence: CASSLMGIGQETQYF. The chain employs TRBV7-2 and TRBJ2-5; D is uncertain. Germline V gene data show CDR1 as SGHTA and CDR2 as FQGNSA. This CDR3 region has 15 residues. V lost 2 bases and J 2 bases, leaving 12 bases between the germline ends. Based on the CDR3 plus reference TRBV7-2 and TRBJ2-5, the full variable domain is GAGVSQSPSNKVTEKGKDVELRCDPISGHTALYWYRQSLGQGLEFLIYFQGNSAPDKSGLPSDRFSAERTGGSVSTLTIQRTQQEDSAVYLCASSLMGIGQETQYFGPGTRLLVL.

The rearrangement links TRBV4-1 to TRBJ2-7; 11 bases match TRBD1. The germline V gene has CDR1 MGHRA and CDR2 YSYEKL. The V segment lost 5 bases and the J segment 3 bases; nucleotides outside the gene matches: 3. This CDR3 is built from 14 residues. The CDR3 region is CASSSGQGVYEQYF. The CDR3, as DNA: TGCGCCAGCAGCTCGGGACAGGGGGTCTACGAGCAGTACTTC.

The sample holds a few counts of this clone. The V gene is TRBV7-3, the J gene TRBJ1-2; possibly TRBD1 for D (6 bases). The CDR3 covers 15 residues. V lost 2 bases, J lost 8 bases, and 18 bases lay in between. Germline V CDR1 and CDR2: SGHTA, FQGTGA. CDR3 in amino acids: CASSLERGQMEGYTF. CDR3 DNA sequence: TGTGCCAGCAGCTTAGAGCGGGGACAAATGGAAGGCTACACCTTC.

The sample holds a few counts of this clone. The CDR3 DNA is TGTGCCAGCAGCTTGGAGGACATATTCGGGGCCAACGTCCTGACTTTC. The encoded protein is CASSLEDIFGANVLTF. The gene calls are TRBV5-4 and TRBJ2-6; TRBD1 might be the D (5 bases). Germline V gives CDR1 SGHNT, CDR2 YYREEE (reference sequence). Trimming pared 0 bases from V and 4 bases from J, leaving 11 bases between. The CDR3 has 16 amino acids.